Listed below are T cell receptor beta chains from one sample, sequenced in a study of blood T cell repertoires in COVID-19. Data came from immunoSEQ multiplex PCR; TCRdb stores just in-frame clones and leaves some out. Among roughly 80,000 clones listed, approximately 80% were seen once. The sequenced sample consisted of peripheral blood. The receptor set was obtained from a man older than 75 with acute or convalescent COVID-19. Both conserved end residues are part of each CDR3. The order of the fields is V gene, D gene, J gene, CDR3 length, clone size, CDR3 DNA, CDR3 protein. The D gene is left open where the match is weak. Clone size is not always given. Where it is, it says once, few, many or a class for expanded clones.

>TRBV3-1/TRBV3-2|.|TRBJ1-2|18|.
TGTGCCAGCAGCCAAGATAGAGTAGGGGTGCCCTCTAACTATGGCTACACCTTC
CASSQDRVGVPSNYGYTF
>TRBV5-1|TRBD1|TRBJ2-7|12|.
TGCGCCAGCAGCGAGACAGGGGGCGAGCAGTACTTC
CASSETGGEQYF
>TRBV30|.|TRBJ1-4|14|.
TGTGCCTGGAGGCCCGGAAGGGGAAGTGAAAAACTGTTTTTT
CAWRPGRGSEKLFF
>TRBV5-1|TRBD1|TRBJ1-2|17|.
TGCGCCAGCAGCCCAGACCCCGGGACAGGGATAAACTATGGCTACACCTTC
CASSPDPGTGINYGYTF
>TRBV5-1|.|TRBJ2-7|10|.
TGCGCCAGCCGCCCCGAGGGGCAGTACTTC
CASRPEGQYF
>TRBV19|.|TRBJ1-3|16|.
TGTGCCAGTAGTGGGGGCAGCCGATACTCTGGAAACACCATATATTTT
CASSGGSRYSGNTIYF
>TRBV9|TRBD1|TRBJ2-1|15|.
TGTGCCAGCAGCGTTGGGACAGGGTCCTACAATGAGCAGTTCTTC
CASSVGTGSYNEQFF
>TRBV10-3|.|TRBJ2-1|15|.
TGTGCCATCAGTGAGTCAGGAAAAGCGGGCAATGAGCAGTTCTTC
CAISESGKAGNEQFF
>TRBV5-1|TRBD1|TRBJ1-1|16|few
TGCGCCAGCAGCACTAGACAGGGACAGACAAACACTGAAGCTTTCTTT
CASSTRQGQTNTEAFF
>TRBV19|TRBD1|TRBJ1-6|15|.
TGTGCCAGTAAACCTTCGGACAGGGATCTTTCACCCCTCCACTTT
CASKPSDRDLSPLHF
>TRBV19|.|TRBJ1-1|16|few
TGTGCCAGTAGTATAGTAGCGGGTCTCTCGAGCACTGAAGCTTTCTTT
CASSIVAGLSSTEAFF
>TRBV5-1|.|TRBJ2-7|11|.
TGCGCCAGCAGCTCCTCTTACGAGCAGTACTTC
CASSSSYEQYF
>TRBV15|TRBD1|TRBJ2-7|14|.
TGTGCCACCAGCATAGGATACGACAGGGTCGAGCAGTACTTC
CATSIGYDRVEQYF
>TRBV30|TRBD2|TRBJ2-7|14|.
TGTGCCTGGAGTTTAGCGGGGGGGAACTACGAGCAGTACTTC
CAWSLAGGNYEQYF
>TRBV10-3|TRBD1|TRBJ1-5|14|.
TGTGCCATCAGTTTGGGACAGAGCAATCAGCCCCAGCATTTT
CAISLGQSNQPQHF
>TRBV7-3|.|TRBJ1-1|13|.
TGTGCCAGCAGACAGGGCCAGAACACTGAAGCTTTCTTT
CASRQGQNTEAFF
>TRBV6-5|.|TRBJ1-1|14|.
TGTGCCAGCAGTTACTCACGGGTGAACACTGAAGCTTTCTTT
CASSYSRVNTEAFF
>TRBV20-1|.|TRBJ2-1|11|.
TGCAGTGCTACCCCCGGCAATGAGCAGTTCTTC
CSATPGNEQFF
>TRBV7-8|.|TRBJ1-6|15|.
TGTGCCAGCAGCTTATTCCCAGGGGAGAATTCACCCCTCCACTTT
CASSLFPGENSPLHF
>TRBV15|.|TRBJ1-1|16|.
TGTGCCACCAGCAGAGATCAGACAGGACCGAACACTGAAGCTTTCTTT
CATSRDQTGPNTEAFF
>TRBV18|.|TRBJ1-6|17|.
TGTGCCAGCTCACCACCTCATCCTGGGACTCTCGATTCACCCCTCCACTTT
CASSPPHPGTLDSPLHF
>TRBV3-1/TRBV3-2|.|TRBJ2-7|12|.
TGTGCCAGCTGCTGGAGCTCCTACGAGCAGTACTTC
CASCWSSYEQYF
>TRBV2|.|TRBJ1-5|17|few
TGTGCCAGCAGTGCGTTAACAATCGACTATAGCAATCAGCCCCAGCATTTT
CASSALTIDYSNQPQHF
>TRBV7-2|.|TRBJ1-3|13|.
TGTGCCAGCAGCCCAGGGTCCGGAAACACCATATATTTT
CASSPGSGNTIYF
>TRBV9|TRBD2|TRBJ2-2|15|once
TGTGCCAGCAGCGTTTTTAGCGGGGCTACCGGGGAGCTGTTTTTT
CASSVFSGATGELFF
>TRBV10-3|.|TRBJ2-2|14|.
TGTGCCGCTTCACGGGACTCCGACACCGGGGAGCTGTTTTTT
CAASRDSDTGELFF
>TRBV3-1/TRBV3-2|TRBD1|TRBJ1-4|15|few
TGTGCCAGCAGCCAAACGGGACAGTATAATGAAAAACTGTTTTTT
CASSQTGQYNEKLFF
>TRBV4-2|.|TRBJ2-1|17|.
TGTGCCAGCAGCCAAGGGGTACTAGCCAAAAGGTACAATGAGCAGTTCTTC
CASSQGVLAKRYNEQFF
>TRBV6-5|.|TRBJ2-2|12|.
TGTGCCAGCCTTCCGAGGGTAGGGGGGCTGTTTTTT
CASLPRVGGLFF
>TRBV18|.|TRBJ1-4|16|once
TGTGCCAGCTCACCACTCGGGGGTGCAACTAATGAAAAACTGTTTTTT
CASSPLGGATNEKLFF
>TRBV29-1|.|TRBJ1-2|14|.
TGCAGCGTTCCAGGGACACCTACTAACTATGGCTACACCTTC
CSVPGTPTNYGYTF
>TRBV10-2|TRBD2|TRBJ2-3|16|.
TGCGCCAGCAGGAAACTTAGCGGGGGAAACACAGATACGCAGTATTTT
CASRKLSGGNTDTQYF
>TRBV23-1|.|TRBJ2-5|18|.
TGCGCCAGCTCCGAGGAGGACAGGGAATCGGGAGGACAAGAGACCCAGTACTTC
CASSEEDRESGGQETQYF
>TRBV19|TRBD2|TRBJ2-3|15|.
TGTGCCAGTAGTGAGATAGCGGGGGGGCGAGATACGCAGTATTTT
CASSEIAGGRDTQYF
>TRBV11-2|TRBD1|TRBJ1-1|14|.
TGTGCCAGCAGCATTCGACAGGGGGACACTGAAGCTTTCTTT
CASSIRQGDTEAFF
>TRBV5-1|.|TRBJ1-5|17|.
TGCGCCAGCAGTCGAGACAGGTTTACACGTAGCAATCAGCCCCAGCATTTT
CASSRDRFTRSNQPQHF
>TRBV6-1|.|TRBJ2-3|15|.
TGTGCCAGCAGTGAAAGATTAGAACCCACAGATACGCAGTATTTT
CASSERLEPTDTQYF
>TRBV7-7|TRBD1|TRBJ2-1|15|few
TGTGCTAGCAGCTTAGCAGGGGGCCCCTACAATGAGCAGTTCTTC
CASSLAGGPYNEQFF
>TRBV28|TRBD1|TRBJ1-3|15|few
TGTGCCAGCAGTCTTTGGACAGGGGATAGAAACACCATATATTTT
CASSLWTGDRNTIYF
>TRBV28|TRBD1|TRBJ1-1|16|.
TGTGCCAGCAGTCCCCCCGCGAGGGGGCGGGGCACTGAAGCTTTCTTT
CASSPPARGRGTEAFF
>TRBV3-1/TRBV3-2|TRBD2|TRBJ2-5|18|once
TGTGCCAGCAGCCTCGAAGGTTTGGCTAGCGGCTACCAAGAGACCCAGTACTTC
CASSLEGLASGYQETQYF
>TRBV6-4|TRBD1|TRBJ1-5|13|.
TGTGCCAGCAGTTTGGACAGGTCCCAGCCCCAGCATTTT
CASSLDRSQPQHF